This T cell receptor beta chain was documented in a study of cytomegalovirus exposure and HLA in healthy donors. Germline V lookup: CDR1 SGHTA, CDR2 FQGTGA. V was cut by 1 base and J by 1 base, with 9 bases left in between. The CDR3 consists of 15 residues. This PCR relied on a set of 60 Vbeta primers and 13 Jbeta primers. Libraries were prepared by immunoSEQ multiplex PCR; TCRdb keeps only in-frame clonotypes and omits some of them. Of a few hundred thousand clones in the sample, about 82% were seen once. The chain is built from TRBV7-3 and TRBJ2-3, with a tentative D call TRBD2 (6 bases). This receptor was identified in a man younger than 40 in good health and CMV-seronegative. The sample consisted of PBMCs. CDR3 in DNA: TGTGCCAGCAGCTTAATTGGCGGGGGCACAGATACGCAGTATTTT. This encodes CASSLIGGGTDTQYF.